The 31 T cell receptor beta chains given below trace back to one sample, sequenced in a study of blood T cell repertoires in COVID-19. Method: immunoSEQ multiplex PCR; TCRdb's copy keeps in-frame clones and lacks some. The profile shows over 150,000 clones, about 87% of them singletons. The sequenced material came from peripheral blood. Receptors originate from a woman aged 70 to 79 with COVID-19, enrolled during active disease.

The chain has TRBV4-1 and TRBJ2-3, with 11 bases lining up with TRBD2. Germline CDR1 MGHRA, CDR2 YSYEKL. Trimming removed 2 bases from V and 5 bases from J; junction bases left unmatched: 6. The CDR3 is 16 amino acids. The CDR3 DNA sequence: TGCGCCAGCAGCCAACCTACAGGACTAGCGGGAGATACGCAGTATTTT. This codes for CASSQPTGLAGDTQYF.

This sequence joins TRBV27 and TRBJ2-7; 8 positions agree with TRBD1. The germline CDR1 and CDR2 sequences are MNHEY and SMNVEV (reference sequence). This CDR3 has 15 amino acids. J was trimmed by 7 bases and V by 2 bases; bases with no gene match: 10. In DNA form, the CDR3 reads TGTGCCAGCAGTTTAGGACAGGGTGCGTGGGGAGAGCAGTACTTC. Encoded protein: CASSLGQGAWGEQYF.

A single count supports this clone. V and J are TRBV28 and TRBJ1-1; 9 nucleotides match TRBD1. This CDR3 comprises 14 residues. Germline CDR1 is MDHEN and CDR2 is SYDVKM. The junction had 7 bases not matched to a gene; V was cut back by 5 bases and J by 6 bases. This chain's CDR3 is CASSQGQGSAEAFF. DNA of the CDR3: TGTGCCAGCAGTCAAGGACAGGGGTCCGCTGAAGCTTTCTTT.

This chain's CDR3 is CASSASGTGLREQYF. The CDR3 coding sequence is TGTGCCAGCAGTGCGTCAGGGACAGGTCTGAGGGAGCAGTACTTC. The chain links TRBV9 to TRBJ2-7; 8 bases align to TRBD1. Per the germline V gene, CDR1 is SGDLS and CDR2 is YYNGEE. Losses at the gene ends were 5 bases for V and 7 bases for J; bases not matched to a gene: 14. The CDR3 has 15 residues. Full variable domain (remainder filled in from reference TRBV9 and TRBJ2-7): DSGVTQTPKHLITATGQRVTLRCSPRSGDLSVYWYQQSLDQGLQFLIQYYNGEERAKGNILERFSAQQFPDLHSELNLSSLELGDSALYFCASSASGTGLREQYFGPGTRLTVT.

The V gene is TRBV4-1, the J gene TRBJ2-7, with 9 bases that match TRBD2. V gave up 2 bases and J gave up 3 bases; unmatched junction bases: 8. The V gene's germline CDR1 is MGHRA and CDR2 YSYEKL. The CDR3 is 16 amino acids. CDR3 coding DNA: TGCGCCAGCAGCCAATTCAGGAGCGGGGGGATCTACGAGCAGTACTTC. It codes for CASSQFRSGGIYEQYF.

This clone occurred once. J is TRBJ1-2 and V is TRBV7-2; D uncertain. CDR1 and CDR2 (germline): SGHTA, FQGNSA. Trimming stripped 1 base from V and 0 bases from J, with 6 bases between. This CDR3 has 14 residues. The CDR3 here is CASSLESANYGYTF. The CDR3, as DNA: TGTGCCAGCAGCTTAGAGTCAGCTAACTATGGCTACACCTTC.

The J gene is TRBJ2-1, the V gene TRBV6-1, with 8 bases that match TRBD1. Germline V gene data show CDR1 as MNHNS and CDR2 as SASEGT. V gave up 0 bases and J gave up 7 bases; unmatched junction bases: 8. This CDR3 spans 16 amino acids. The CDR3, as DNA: TGTGCCAGCAGTGAAGCGCTGACAGGGGTGTGGAATGAGCAGTTCTTC. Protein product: CASSEALTGVWNEQFF.

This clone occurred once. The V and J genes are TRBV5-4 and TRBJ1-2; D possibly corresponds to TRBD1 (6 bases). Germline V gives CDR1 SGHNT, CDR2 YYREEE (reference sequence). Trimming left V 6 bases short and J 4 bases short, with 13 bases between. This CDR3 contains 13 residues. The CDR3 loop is CASKQGSRYGYTF. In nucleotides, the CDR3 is TGTGCCAGCAAACAGGGATCCCGCTATGGCTACACCTTC. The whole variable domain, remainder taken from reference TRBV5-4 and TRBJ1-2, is ETGVTQSPTHLIKTRGQQVTLRCSSQSGHNTVSWYQQALGQGPQFIFQYYREEENGRGNFPPRFSGLQFPNYSSELNVNALELDDSALYLCASKQGSRYGYTFGSGTRLTVV.

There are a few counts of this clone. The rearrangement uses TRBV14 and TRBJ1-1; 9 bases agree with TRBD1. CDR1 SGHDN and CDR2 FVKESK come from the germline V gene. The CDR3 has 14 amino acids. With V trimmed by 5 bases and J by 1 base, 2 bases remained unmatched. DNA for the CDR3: TGTGCCAGCAGCACGACAGGGGGGAACACTGAAGCTTTCTTT. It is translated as CASSTTGGNTEAFF.

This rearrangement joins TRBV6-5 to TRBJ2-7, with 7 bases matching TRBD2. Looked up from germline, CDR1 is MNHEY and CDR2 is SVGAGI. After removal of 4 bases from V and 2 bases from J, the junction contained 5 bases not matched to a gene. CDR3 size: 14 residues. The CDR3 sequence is CASSWGLRTYEQYF. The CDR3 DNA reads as TGTGCCAGCAGTTGGGGACTAAGAACCTACGAGCAGTACTTC.

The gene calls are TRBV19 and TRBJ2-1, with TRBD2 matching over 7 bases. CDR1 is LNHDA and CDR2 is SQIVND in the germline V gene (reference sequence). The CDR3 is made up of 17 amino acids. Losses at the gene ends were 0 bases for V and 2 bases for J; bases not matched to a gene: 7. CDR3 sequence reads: CASSIERTSWAYNEQFF. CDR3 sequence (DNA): TGTGCCAGTAGTATAGAAAGGACTAGTTGGGCCTACAATGAGCAGTTCTTC.

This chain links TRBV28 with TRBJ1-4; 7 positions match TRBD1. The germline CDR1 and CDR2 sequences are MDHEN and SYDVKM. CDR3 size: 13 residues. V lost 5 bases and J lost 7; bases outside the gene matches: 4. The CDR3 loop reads CASSGDSFEKLFF. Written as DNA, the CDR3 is TGTGCCAGCAGTGGGGACAGCTTTGAAAAACTGTTTTTT.

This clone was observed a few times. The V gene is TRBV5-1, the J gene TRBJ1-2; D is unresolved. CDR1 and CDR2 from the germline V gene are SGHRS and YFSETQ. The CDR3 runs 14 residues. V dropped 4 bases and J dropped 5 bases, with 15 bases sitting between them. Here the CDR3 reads CASSAGQGGYGYTF. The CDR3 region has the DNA TGCGCCAGCAGCGCGGGCCAAGGAGGTTATGGCTACACCTTC. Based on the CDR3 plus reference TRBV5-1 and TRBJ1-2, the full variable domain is KAGVTQTPRYLIKTRGQQVTLSCSPISGHRSVSWYQQTPGQGLQFLFEYFSETQRNKGNFPGRFSGRQFSNSRSEMNVSTLELGDSALYLCASSAGQGGYGYTFGSGTRLTVV.

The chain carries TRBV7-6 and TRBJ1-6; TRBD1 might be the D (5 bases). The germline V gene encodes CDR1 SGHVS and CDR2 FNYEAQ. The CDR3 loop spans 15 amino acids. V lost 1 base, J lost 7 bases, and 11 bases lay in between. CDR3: CASSLEGTENSPLHF. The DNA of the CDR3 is TGTGCCAGCAGCTTAGAAGGGACTGAGAATTCACCCCTCCACTTT.

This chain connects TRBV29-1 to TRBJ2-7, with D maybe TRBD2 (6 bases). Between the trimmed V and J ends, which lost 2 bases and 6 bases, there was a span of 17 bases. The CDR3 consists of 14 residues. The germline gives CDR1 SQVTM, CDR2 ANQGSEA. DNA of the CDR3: TGCAGCGTTGAAAATCCGGGAGTCCGATCCGAGCAGTACTTC. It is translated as CSVENPGVRSEQYF.

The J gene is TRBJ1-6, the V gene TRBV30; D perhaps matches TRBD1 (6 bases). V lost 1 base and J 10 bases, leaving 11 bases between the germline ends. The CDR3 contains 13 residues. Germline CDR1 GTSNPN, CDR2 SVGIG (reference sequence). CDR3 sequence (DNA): TGTGCCTGGAGTGCGGGGGGCGAATCACCCCTCCACTTT. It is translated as CAWSAGGESPLHF.

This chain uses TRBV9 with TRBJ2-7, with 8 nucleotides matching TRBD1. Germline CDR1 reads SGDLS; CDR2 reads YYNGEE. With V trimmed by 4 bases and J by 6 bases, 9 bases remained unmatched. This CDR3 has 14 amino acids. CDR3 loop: CASSPGQVGGEQYF. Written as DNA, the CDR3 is TGTGCCAGCAGCCCGGGACAGGTGGGGGGCGAGCAGTACTTC. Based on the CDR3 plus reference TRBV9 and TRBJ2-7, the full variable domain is DSGVTQTPKHLITATGQRVTLRCSPRSGDLSVYWYQQSLDQGLQFLIQYYNGEERAKGNILERFSAQQFPDLHSELNLSSLELGDSALYFCASSPGQVGGEQYFGPGTRLTVT.

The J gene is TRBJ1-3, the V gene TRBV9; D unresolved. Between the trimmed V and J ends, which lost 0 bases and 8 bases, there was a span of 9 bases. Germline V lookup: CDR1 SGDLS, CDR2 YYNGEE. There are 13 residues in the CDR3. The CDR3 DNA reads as TGTGCCAGCAGCGTAGCTCCGCGGGACACCATATATTTT. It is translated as CASSVAPRDTIYF.

In DNA form, the CDR3 reads TGCAGCGGATCAACAGGGGTCAATGAGCAGTTCTTC. Amino acids: CSGSTGVNEQFF. This chain uses TRBV29-1 with TRBJ2-1; 7 bases line up with TRBD1. This CDR3 is 12 amino acids long. With 7 bases clipped from V and 6 bases from J, the junction kept 6 bases outside the gene matches. CDR1 is SQVTM, CDR2 ANQGSEA, per germline.

CDR3 loop: CASSPPGQGDTEAFF. For the CDR3, the DNA is TGTGCCAGCTCACCACCGGGACAGGGGGACACTGAAGCTTTCTTT. The V gene is TRBV18, the J gene TRBJ1-1; 11 nucleotides match TRBD1. With V trimmed by 0 bases and J by 3 bases, 0 bases remained unmatched. The length of the CDR3 is 15 residues. Germline V CDR1 and CDR2: KGHSH, LQKENI.

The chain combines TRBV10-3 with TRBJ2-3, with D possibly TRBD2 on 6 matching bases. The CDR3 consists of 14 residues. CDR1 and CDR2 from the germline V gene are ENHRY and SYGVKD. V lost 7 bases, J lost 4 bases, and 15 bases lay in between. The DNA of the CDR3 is TGTGCCATCACCGCGGGACGTATCCCAGATACGCAGTATTTT. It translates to CAITAGRIPDTQYF.

The CDR3 reads CASSEGQGTSGANVLTF. The CDR3, as DNA: TGCGCCAGCAGTGAGGGGCAGGGGACCTCCGGGGCCAACGTCCTGACTTTC. The rearrangement links TRBV10-2 to TRBJ2-6, with a tentative D call TRBD1 (6 bases). Between the trimmed V and J ends, which lost 2 bases and 4 bases, there was a span of 15 bases. The CDR3 is made up of 17 amino acids. In germline, CDR1 is WSHSY, CDR2 SAAADI.

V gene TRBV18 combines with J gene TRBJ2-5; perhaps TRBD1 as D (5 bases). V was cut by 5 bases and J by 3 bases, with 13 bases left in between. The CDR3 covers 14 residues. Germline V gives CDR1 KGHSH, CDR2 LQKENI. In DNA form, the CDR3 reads TGTGCCAGCTCATCGACAGTCCGCGAAGAGACCCAGTACTTC. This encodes CASSSTVREETQYF.

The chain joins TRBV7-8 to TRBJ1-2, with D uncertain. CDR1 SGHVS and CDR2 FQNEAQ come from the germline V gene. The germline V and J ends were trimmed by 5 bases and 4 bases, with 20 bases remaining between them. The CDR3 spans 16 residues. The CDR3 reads CASSLTPPGISYGYTF. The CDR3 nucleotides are TGTGCCAGCAGCCTCACCCCACCAGGTATCAGCTATGGCTACACCTTC.

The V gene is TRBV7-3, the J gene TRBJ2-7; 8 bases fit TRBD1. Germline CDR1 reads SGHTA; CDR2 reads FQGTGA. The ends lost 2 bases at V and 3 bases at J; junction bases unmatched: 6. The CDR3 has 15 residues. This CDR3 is CASSLQGAVGYEQYF. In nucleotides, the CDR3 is TGTGCCAGCAGCTTACAGGGGGCTGTGGGCTACGAGCAGTACTTC.

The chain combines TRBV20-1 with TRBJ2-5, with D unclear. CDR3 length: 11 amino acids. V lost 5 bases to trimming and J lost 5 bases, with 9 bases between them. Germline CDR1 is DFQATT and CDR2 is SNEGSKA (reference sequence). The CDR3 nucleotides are TGCAGTGCTGTGGCCCCGGAGACCCAGTACTTC. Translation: CSAVAPETQYF.

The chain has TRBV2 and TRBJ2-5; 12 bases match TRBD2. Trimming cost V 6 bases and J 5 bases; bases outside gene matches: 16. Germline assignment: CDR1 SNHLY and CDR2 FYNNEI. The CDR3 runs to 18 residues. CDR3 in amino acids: CASSDGLAGLYMSETQYF. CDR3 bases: TGTGCCAGCAGCGACGGACTAGCGGGACTGTACATGTCGGAGACCCAGTACTTC. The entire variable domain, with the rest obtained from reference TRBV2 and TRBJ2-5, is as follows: EPEVTQTPSHQVTQMGQEVILRCVPISNHLYFYWYRQILGQKVEFLVSFYNNEISEKSEIFDDQFSVERPDGSNFTLKIRSTKLEDSAMYFCASSDGLAGLYMSETQYFGPGTRLLVL.

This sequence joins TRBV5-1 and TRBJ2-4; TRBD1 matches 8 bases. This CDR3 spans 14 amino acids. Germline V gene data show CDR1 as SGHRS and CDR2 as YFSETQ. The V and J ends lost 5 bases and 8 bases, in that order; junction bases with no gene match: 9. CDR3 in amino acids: CASRFTGGTDIQYF. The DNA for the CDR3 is TGCGCCAGCAGGTTTACAGGGGGTACAGACATTCAGTACTTC.

DNA of the CDR3: TGTGCCAGCAGACGAACAGGAATTCAAGGCTACACCTTC. Translated: CASRRTGIQGYTF. The genes are TRBV6-5 and TRBJ1-2, with a possible D match to TRBD1 (5 bases). Trimming stripped 6 bases from V and 8 bases from J, with 16 bases between. In germline, CDR1 is MNHEY, CDR2 SVGAGI. There are 13 residues in the CDR3.

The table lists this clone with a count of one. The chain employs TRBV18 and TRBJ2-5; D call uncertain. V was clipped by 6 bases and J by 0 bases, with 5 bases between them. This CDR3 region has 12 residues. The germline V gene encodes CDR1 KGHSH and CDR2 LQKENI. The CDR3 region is CASSRYQETQYF. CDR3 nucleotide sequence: TGTGCCAGCTCGCGGTACCAAGAGACCCAGTACTTC.

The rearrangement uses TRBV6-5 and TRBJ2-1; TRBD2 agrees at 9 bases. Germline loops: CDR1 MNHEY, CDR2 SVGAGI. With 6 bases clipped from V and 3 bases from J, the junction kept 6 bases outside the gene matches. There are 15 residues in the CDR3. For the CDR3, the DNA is TGTGCCAGCAGCCCGAGGACTAGCGACTACAATGAGCAGTTCTTC. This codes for CASSPRTSDYNEQFF.